The clone carrying this TCR beta chain was found many times. The sample originates from a study of blood T cells in healthy people across ages. The use of a sample-barcoded 5' primer and a J-beta primer mix characterized a second PCR of roughly 7 to 11 cycles. Each CDR3 protein is one row after TCRdb ran MiXCR on the 5' RACE reads. The profile shows approximately 1.5 million distinct CDR3 sequences, roughly 30% of them singletons. The junction had 7 bases not matched to a gene; V was cut back by 6 bases and J by 7 bases. Germline loops: CDR1 SQVTM, CDR2 ANQGSEA. The CDR3 has 13 amino acids. Drawn from each donor were 7.5 to 10 milliliters of peripheral blood. In each sample, at least 7 million PBMCs were isolated.

The sequence derives from a woman aged 30 to 39 in good health. The sample consisted of blood. This chain connects TRBV29-1 to TRBJ2-1; 9 nucleotides match TRBD1. This CDR3 reads CSVPGQGLNEQFF. The CDR3 region has the DNA TGCAGCGTCCCGGGACAGGGTCTGAATGAGCAGTTCTTC.